This TCR beta chain was identified in a study of cytomegalovirus exposure and HLA in healthy donors. Study context: The study placed 70% to 85% of its roughly 430 genotyped donors in the Caucasian-associated ancestry cluster.

The CDR3 extends over 18 amino acids. Study-wide results and caveats: In an earlier analysis, most TCR beta V segments were productive about 87% or about 30% of the time. Another analysis was done later, and it associated roughly 15,000 TCR beta sequences with HLA alleles at 0.05 false discovery rate.

A few counts support this clone. Its antigen remains unidentified. In the PCR, 60 Vbeta and 13 Jbeta primers were used. Only in-frame clones appear in the TCRdb table, and some are missing; sequencing was by immunoSEQ multiplex PCR. The sample includes roughly 130,000 clones, 74% of them seen just once. Sequences were obtained from PBMCs. The chain couples TRBV21-1 to TRBJ2-3; the table's D call, TRBD1, was not checked against the DNA. TRBV21-1 is assigned pseudogene status. This sequence originates from a woman in her 50s in good health and CMV-seropositive. DNA for the CDR3: TGTGCCAGCAGCGTAACACGACACGCATGGCAGAGCACAGATACGCAGTATTTT. As protein: CASSVTRHAWQSTDTQYF.